One TCR beta chain is described in this entry. This clone came up a few times. The antigen it recognizes is unknown. Base qualities are not recorded, but no much larger clone differs from it by a single base. Libraries were prepared through the immunoSEQ multiplex PCR assay. TCRdb's version of the immuneACCESS table is confined to in-frame rearrangements and falls short of the full clone set. An unresolved V gene accounts for under half of the shortfall where checked; the remainder is of unknown origin. The sample includes 75,000 to 80,000 clones, with around nine tenths observed a single time. The ten largest clonotypes hold 1.5% to 2% of the sample. This sample was included in a study of T cell changes during pregnancy in multiple sclerosis (dated by TCRdb to between 2019 and 2020). Describing the broader study: The study examined how the T cell repertoire changed over the course of pregnancy in women with multiple sclerosis.

Trimming takes 3 bases off V and 7 bases off J; junction bases not matched to a gene: 8. Its CDR3 holds 15 amino acids, cysteine through phenylalanine. Only the CDR3 DNA is retained, 45 bases long and in frame from the first base. From the germline V gene, CDR1 is SGDLS and CDR2 is YYNGEE. The chain links TRBV9 with TRBJ1-2; a stretch of 11 junction bases matches TRBD1. The sequences come from peripheral blood, collected before pregnancy. The sequence came from a female donor with multiple sclerosis, enrolled in a pregnancy study. CDR3 reads: CASSAGTGGLGGYTF. The nucleotide sequence is TGTGCCAGCAGCGCAGGGACAGGGGGGCTTGGTGGCTACACCTTC. The CDR3 plus the reference TRBV9 and TRBJ1-2 genes for the other parts give the full variable domain: DSGVTQTPKHLITATGQRVTLRCSPRSGDLSVYWYQQSLDQGLQFLIQYYNGEERAKGNILERFSAQQFPDLHSELNLSSLELGDSALYFCASSAGTGGLGGYTFGSGTRLTVV.